The clone carrying this T cell receptor beta chain was counted a few times. Its antigen is not identified. PCR was performed a second time for 7 to 11 cycles using a sample-barcoded 5' primer and a J-beta primer mix. A 12-random-nucleotide template-switch adaptor tagged each cDNA molecule. TCRdb reprocessed the 5' RACE reads with MiXCR, giving one entry per CDR3 protein. The repertoire holds roughly 1,700,000 distinct CDR3 sequences, with roughly 30% as singletons. Germline CDR1 is SQVTM and CDR2 is ANQGSEA. CDR3 length: 17 amino acids. V dropped 8 bases and J dropped 3; count of bases not matched to a gene: 18. The data were taken from a study of blood T cells in healthy people across ages. Caucasian individuals from Russia who were healthy and aged 6 to 90 acted as donors. Peripheral blood from each donor was collected in a volume of roughly 9.8 milliliters. Study-wide findings and caveats: Aged donors had fewer naive CD4+ cells and lower diversity than long-lived donors.

The TCR comes from a woman between 25 and 40 years old in good health. V gene TRBV29-1 combines with J gene TRBJ1-1; 10 bases fit TRBD1. Sequencing was carried out using blood. This chain's CDR3 is CSPRSWDRGSSDTEAFF. CDR3 nucleotide sequence: TGCAGCCCACGGTCCTGGGACAGGGGATCTTCGGACACTGAAGCTTTCTTT.